The table lists the clone carrying this T cell receptor beta chain with a few counts. This entry comes from a study of blood T cell repertoires in COVID-19. The method was immunoSEQ multiplex PCR; TCRdb's version includes in-frame clones alone and lacks a portion of them. The sample consists of hundreds of thousands of clones, around 85% of them appearing once. This receptor was taken from a woman in her thirties or forties with active or convalescent COVID-19. The sample consisted of peripheral blood.

The CDR3 DNA sequence: TGCGCCAGCAGATCTAGCGGGGGGTTCACAGATACGCAGTATTTT. Translating it yields CASRSSGGFTDTQYF. V gene TRBV5-1 combines with J gene TRBJ2-3; 11 bases fit TRBD2. The V gene end was trimmed by 5 bases and the J gene end by 2 bases; junction bases not matched to a gene: 4. The CDR3 totals 15 residues. Germline lookup yields CDR1 SGHRS and CDR2 YFSETQ.